Presented here are 21 T cell receptor beta chains from one specimen sequenced in a study of OX40 agonist ivuxolimab in advanced cancers. The table came from immunoSEQ multiplex PCR; TCRdb's copy has only in-frame clones and leaves some out. This sample has around 26,000 clones, with more than 80% found just once. The source was CD4+ or CD8+ T cells sorted from blood, collected in a trial of the OX40 agonist ivuxolimab. Receptors were obtained from an adult with an advanced solid tumor such as melanoma, head and neck, liver or kidney cancer.

The chain uses TRBV5-1 and TRBJ1-1; the D is unclear. V was pared by 0 bases and J by 1 base, with 10 bases between. The CDR3 is 15 amino acids. Looked up from germline, CDR1 is SGHRS and CDR2 is YFSETQ. This chain's CDR3 is CASSLVGFGNTEAFF. The CDR3 nucleotides read TGCGCCAGCAGCTTGGTGGGGTTTGGGAACACTGAAGCTTTCTTT.

The chain uses TRBV2 and TRBJ2-5, with 11 positions matching TRBD1. CDR1 is SNHLY, CDR2 FYNNEI, per germline. The V segment lost 9 bases and the J segment 5 bases; nucleotides outside the gene matches: 8. The CDR3 is made up of 14 amino acids. The CDR3 DNA sequence: TGTGCCAGGAGGGGACAGGGGGTAGGGGAGACCCAGTACTTC. This encodes CARRGQGVGETQYF.

The rearrangement uses TRBV7-9 and TRBJ1-1; possibly TRBD1 for D (6 bases). Per germline, CDR1 SEHNR and CDR2 FQNEAQ (reference sequence). The CDR3 consists of 14 residues. V lost 2 bases to trimming and J lost 4 bases, with 11 bases between them. This CDR3 is CASSLRQVLTEAFF. CDR3 nucleotide sequence: TGTGCCAGCAGCTTAAGACAGGTGCTCACTGAAGCTTTCTTT.

The rearrangement joins TRBV10-2 to TRBJ2-1; D is undetermined. Between the trimmed V and J ends, which lost 4 bases and 9 bases, there was a span of 7 bases. The CDR3 is 11 amino acids. Germline V gene data show CDR1 as WSHSY and CDR2 as SAAADI. As DNA, the CDR3 is TGCGCCAGCAGTGCCCTTAGTGAGCAGTTCTTC. Its translation: CASSALSEQFF.

The CDR3 spells CASSLTDSYEQYF. The CDR3 DNA follows: TGCGCCAGCAGCCTGACGGACTCCTACGAGCAGTACTTC. The V gene is TRBV4-1, the J gene TRBJ2-7, with D uncertain. The CDR3 covers 13 residues. V was trimmed by 4 bases and J by 0 bases, leaving 7 bases between them. The germline CDR1 and CDR2 sequences are MGHRA and YSYEKL.

This clone was recorded once. This chain uses TRBV5-4 with TRBJ2-3, with TRBD1 matching over 8 bases. This CDR3 is 15 amino acids long. V trimming: 6 bases; J trimming: 1 base; junction bases outside the gene matches: 7. Germline V gene lookup returns CDR1 SGHNT and CDR2 YYREEE (reference sequence). The CDR3 DNA reads TGTGCCAGCACCGGACAGGGTTGGGGCACAGATACGCAGTATTTT. Translated: CASTGQGWGTDTQYF.

The rearrangement uses TRBV29-1 and TRBJ2-3, with unresolved D. V was cut by 4 bases and J by 4 bases, with 12 bases left in between. Germline CDR1 SQVTM, CDR2 ANQGSEA. The CDR3 runs 13 residues. The DNA for the CDR3 is TGCAGCGTTGTACATGACATGTCAGATACGCAGTATTTT. Residues: CSVVHDMSDTQYF.

The V call is TRBV19, the J call TRBJ2-1; possible D gene TRBD1, 6 bases. CDR1 and CDR2 (germline): LNHDA, SQIVND (reference sequence). The CDR3 contains 15 residues. V was cut by 3 bases and J by 0 bases, with 9 bases left in between. CDR3 nucleotide sequence: TGTGCCAGTAGTATGCAGGGGAGCTCCTACAATGAGCAGTTCTTC. Its translation is CASSMQGSSYNEQFF.

This chain connects TRBV5-1 to TRBJ1-1; D gene uncertain. V was clipped by 4 bases and J by 3 bases, with 19 bases between them. The CDR3 extends over 16 amino acids. Germline V gene sequence: CDR1 SGHRS, CDR2 YFSETQ. The CDR3 region has the DNA TGCGCCAGCAGCCTGGGGAGGACGGTACGATACACTGAAGCTTTCTTT. This translates into CASSLGRTVRYTEAFF.

The chain has TRBV2 and TRBJ2-7; D is tentatively TRBD1 or TRBD2 (6 bases each). Germline assignment: CDR1 SNHLY and CDR2 FYNNEI. CDR3 size: 17 residues. V was clipped by 0 bases and J by 0 bases, with 15 bases between them. The CDR3 region is CASSEAFSGASSYEQYF. The DNA of the CDR3 is TGTGCCAGCAGTGAAGCTTTCTCGGGGGCGAGCTCCTACGAGCAGTACTTC.

The chain has TRBV7-9 and TRBJ1-1; no clear D gene. Trimming cost V 5 bases and J 4 bases, with 17 bases left between them. Germline lookup yields CDR1 SEHNR and CDR2 FQNEAQ (reference sequence). The CDR3 is made up of 15 amino acids. The CDR3 nucleotides read TGTGCCAGCAGCCGACCTACAGTTTACCCCACTGAAGCTTTCTTT. Translating it yields CASSRPTVYPTEAFF.

The chain combines TRBV5-6 with TRBJ1-1; D uncertain. V dropped 3 bases and J dropped 4 bases, with 10 bases sitting between them. The length of the CDR3 is 13 residues. Per germline, CDR1 SGHDT and CDR2 YYEEEE. CDR3 DNA sequence: TGTGCCAGCAGCTATTTGTCGGGCACTGAAGCTTTCTTT. Amino acid sequence: CASSYLSGTEAFF.

This chain uses TRBV11-2 with TRBJ1-2; D gene ambiguous. The ends were cut back, 0 bases at V and 7 bases at J, with 6 bases in the middle. In germline, CDR1 is SGHAT, CDR2 FQNNGV. This CDR3 has 12 residues. The CDR3 protein is CASSLELVGYTF. For the CDR3, the DNA is TGTGCCAGCAGCTTAGAATTAGTTGGCTACACCTTC. The complete variable domain, with remaining parts taken from reference TRBV11-2 and TRBJ1-2, reads EAGVAQSPRYKIIEKRQSVAFWCNPISGHATLYWYQQILGQGPKLLIQFQNNGVVDDSQLPKDRFSAERLKGVDSTLKIQPAKLEDSAVYLCASSLELVGYTFGSGTRLTVV.

CDR3 amino acids: CASSPGGGRSYEQYF. CDR3 nucleotides: TGCGCCAGCAGCCCGGGCGGAGGGCGATCCTACGAGCAGTACTTC. The rearrangement uses TRBV4-1 and TRBJ2-7, with D possibly TRBD2 on 6 matching bases. The CDR3 spans 15 residues. V was clipped by 4 bases and J by 1 base, with 14 bases between them. The germline V gene has CDR1 MGHRA and CDR2 YSYEKL.

The rearrangement joins TRBV14 to TRBJ2-5, with D maybe TRBD1 (6 bases). The germline V gene has CDR1 SGHDN and CDR2 FVKESK. Trimming stripped 0 bases from V and 5 bases from J, with 10 bases between. There are 14 residues in the CDR3. CDR3 coding DNA: TGTGCCAGCAGCCAAGACACAGGGTATGAGACCCAGTACTTC. This codes for CASSQDTGYETQYF.

The chain combines TRBV5-1 with TRBJ2-7; 7 bases fit TRBD1. This CDR3 region has 16 residues. Germline CDR1 SGHRS, CDR2 YFSETQ. Losses at the gene ends were 0 bases for V and 0 bases for J; bases not matched to a gene: 6. The CDR3 loop is CASSLALGTASYEQYF. The CDR3 DNA is TGCGCCAGCAGCTTGGCCTTGGGGACAGCCTCCTACGAGCAGTACTTC.

The gene calls are TRBV15 and TRBJ2-3, with D perhaps matching TRBD2 (6 bases). The CDR3 contains 16 residues. Germline CDR1 and CDR2: LNHNV and YYDKDF (reference sequence). V was cut by 0 bases and J by 3 bases, with 13 bases left in between. The CDR3 sequence is CATSREVQAGTDTQYF. The CDR3 DNA follows: TGTGCCACCAGCAGAGAAGTCCAGGCGGGAACAGATACGCAGTATTTT. Looking up the rest from reference TRBV15 and TRBJ2-3 gives the full variable domain: DAMVIQNPRYQVTQFGKPVTLSCSQTLNHNVMYWYQQKSSQAPKLLFHYYDKDFNNEADTPDNFQSRRPNTSFCFLDIRSPGLGDTAMYLCATSREVQAGTDTQYFGPGTRLTVL.

The chain joins TRBV15 to TRBJ2-7; TRBD1 agrees at 8 bases. This CDR3 spans 14 amino acids. V trimming: 0 bases; J trimming: 6 bases; junction bases outside the gene matches: 4. Germline V lookup: CDR1 LNHNV, CDR2 YYDKDF (reference sequence). CDR3 nucleotides: TGTGCCACCAGCAGAGATCAGGGGGCCGTCGAGCAGTACTTC. Its protein product is CATSRDQGAVEQYF. The full variable domain, rest sourced from reference TRBV15 and TRBJ2-7, is DAMVIQNPRYQVTQFGKPVTLSCSQTLNHNVMYWYQQKSSQAPKLLFHYYDKDFNNEADTPDNFQSRRPNTSFCFLDIRSPGLGDTAMYLCATSRDQGAVEQYFGPGTRLTVT.

By sample fraction, this clone is medium-sized. The chain couples TRBV30 to TRBJ1-2; perhaps TRBD1 as D (5 bases). Trimming stripped 0 bases from V and 7 bases from J, with 12 bases between. CDR1 is GTSNPN and CDR2 is SVGIG in the germline V gene (reference sequence). This CDR3 comprises 13 residues. The CDR3 loop reads CAWSVEGIFGYTF. The CDR3 DNA reads TGTGCCTGGAGTGTAGAGGGGATCTTTGGCTACACCTTC.

This chain uses TRBV5-5 with TRBJ2-2, with D unresolved. The germline V gene encodes CDR1 SGHKS and CDR2 YYEKEE (reference sequence). The CDR3 consists of 14 residues. V lost 2 bases, J lost 3 bases, and 8 bases lay in between. DNA of the CDR3: TGTGCCAGCAGCTTAGGTCCTTACACCGGGGAGCTGTTTTTT. It yields the protein CASSLGPYTGELFF.

This chain joins TRBV11-2 and TRBJ2-5; 9 nucleotides agree with TRBD1. Germline loops: CDR1 SGHAT, CDR2 FQNNGV. V dropped 5 bases and J dropped 5; count of bases not matched to a gene: 6. The CDR3 totals 14 residues. This CDR3 reads CASSQNRGRETQYF. For the CDR3, the DNA is TGTGCCAGCAGCCAAAACAGGGGGCGGGAGACCCAGTACTTC. Variable domain in full (rest from reference TRBV11-2 and TRBJ2-5): EAGVAQSPRYKIIEKRQSVAFWCNPISGHATLYWYQQILGQGPKLLIQFQNNGVVDDSQLPKDRFSAERLKGVDSTLKIQPAKLEDSAVYLCASSQNRGRETQYFGPGTRLLVL.